This TCR beta chain derives from a study of blood T cell repertoires in COVID-19. The study drew participants aged about 18 to 90 years from roughly 25 US areas. Sequenced by immunoSEQ multiplex PCR; TCRdb stores in-frame clones only, minus some. This sample has hundreds of thousands of clones, with just over 85% found just once. The CDR3 length is 16 residues. CDR1 and CDR2 (germline): SEHNR, FQNEAQ (reference sequence). The V end lost 3 bases, the J end lost 6 bases, and 17 bases lay between the germline ends. The chain employs TRBV7-9 and TRBJ2-2; perhaps TRBD2 as D (5 bases). The receptor was isolated from a man aged 35 to 55 who had recovered from COVID-19. The sample comprised PBMCs or T cells enriched from blood (not recorded which). Written as DNA, the CDR3 is TGTGCCAGCAGCTTTGGGCCGGGAAAATCGGCCGGGGAGCTGTTTTTT. Translated, it gives CASSFGPGKSAGELFF.